The 13 T cell receptor beta chains presented below share a single source sample, sequenced in a study of PD-L1 blockade in urothelial cancer. Clones were sequenced by immunoSEQ multiplex PCR, and TCRdb holds only the in-frame ones, with some missing. Altogether almost 90,000 clones are present, 80% to 85% being singletons, with the ten largest covering more than 2%. Time point noted: pretreatment peripheral blood. This sample comprised PBMCs, obtained around atezolizumab (anti-PD-L1) treatment. These receptor sequences come from a man in his fifties or sixties with urothelial cancer.

The chain carries TRBV5-4 and TRBJ1-1; 10 bases align to TRBD1. Trimming removed 6 bases from V and 5 bases from J; junction bases left unmatched: 10. CDR3 length equals 15 residues. CDR1 is SGHNT, CDR2 YYREEE, per germline (reference sequence). The CDR3 protein is CASKPGTGVRTEAFF. CDR3 bases: TGTGCCAGCAAACCCGGGACAGGGGTTCGGACTGAAGCTTTCTTT.

This clone was seen more than once but under ten times. This chain connects TRBV2 to TRBJ1-5; weak D call: TRBD1 (5 bases). Germline values: CDR1 SNHLY, CDR2 FYNNEI. This CDR3 is 14 amino acids long. Trimming removed 2 bases from V and 4 bases from J, with 9 bases in between. In nucleotides, the CDR3 is TGTGCCAGCAGTGAACAGGGCCAGAATCAGCCCCAGCATTTT. Translated: CASSEQGQNQPQHF.

The chain is built from TRBV5-1 and TRBJ1-3; D is unresolved. Between the trimmed V and J ends, which lost 4 bases and 0 bases, there was a span of 14 bases. The germline V gene has CDR1 SGHRS and CDR2 YFSETQ. The CDR3 is 16 residues long. The CDR3 here is CASSPVESNSGNTIYF. CDR3 in DNA: TGCGCCAGCAGCCCCGTAGAATCGAACTCTGGAAACACCATATATTTT.

The chain joins TRBV7-2 to TRBJ1-5; 8 nucleotides match TRBD1. Losses at the gene ends were 5 bases for V and 1 base for J; bases not matched to a gene: 4. The CDR3 covers 15 residues. In germline, CDR1 is SGHTA, CDR2 FQGNSA. CDR3 in amino acids: CASSQGARSNQPQHF. The CDR3 DNA reads TGTGCCAGCAGCCAGGGGGCGAGGAGCAATCAGCCCCAGCATTTT.

This clone appeared a single time. V and J are TRBV19 and TRBJ2-6; possibly TRBD2 for D (5 bases). Trimming took 6 bases from V and 1 from J, leaving 7 bases between them. Germline values: CDR1 LNHDA, CDR2 SQIVND (reference sequence). This CDR3 contains 14 residues. The CDR3 here is CASRRVSGANVLTF. In DNA, the CDR3 is TGTGCCAGTAGGCGGGTTTCTGGGGCCAACGTCCTGACTTTC.

The CDR3 is CSAPQGDTQYF. CDR3 in DNA: TGCAGTGCCCCTCAGGGAGATACGCAGTATTTT. This chain connects TRBV20-1 to TRBJ2-3; the D gene is possibly TRBD1 (5 bases). Trimming removed 6 bases from V and 5 bases from J, with 9 bases in between. The CDR3 has 11 residues. CDR1 and CDR2 from the germline V gene are DFQATT and SNEGSKA (reference sequence).

Written as DNA, the CDR3 is TGCGCCAGCAGTGAAGGGGCAGCGAGCACAGATACGCAGTATTTT. This encodes CASSEGAASTDTQYF. The chain carries TRBV10-1 and TRBJ2-3; perhaps TRBD1 as D (5 bases). CDR1 and CDR2 from the germline V gene are WNHNN and SYGVQD (reference sequence). Trimming left V 3 bases short and J 0 bases short, with 10 bases between. CDR3 length: 15 residues.

V is TRBV15 and J is TRBJ1-3; D call uncertain. Trimming left V 0 bases short and J 0 bases short, with 9 bases between. The CDR3 is 16 residues long. CDR1 and CDR2 from the germline V gene are LNHNV and YYDKDF (reference sequence). In DNA form, the CDR3 reads TGTGCCACCAGCAGAGATGGGAGTAACTCTGGAAACACCATATATTTT. As protein: CATSRDGSNSGNTIYF.

This chain connects TRBV5-1 to TRBJ2-3, with 7 bases matching TRBD1. The V gene end was trimmed by 5 bases and the J gene end by 2 bases; junction bases not matched to a gene: 5. The V gene's germline CDR1 is SGHRS and CDR2 YFSETQ. The CDR3 contains 14 residues. CDR3 nucleotides: TGCGCCAGCAGACAGACAGGGATCACAGATACGCAGTATTTT. Protein product: CASRQTGITDTQYF.

The V gene is TRBV27, the J gene TRBJ2-5; 9 nucleotides agree with TRBD1. The CDR3 loop spans 16 amino acids. Per the germline V gene, CDR1 is MNHEY and CDR2 is SMNVEV (reference sequence). With 3 bases clipped from V and 3 bases from J, the junction kept 8 bases outside the gene matches. The CDR3, as DNA: TGTGCCAGCAGTTTCGCGGGACAGGGCGGGAAAGAGACCCAGTACTTC. Translation: CASSFAGQGGKETQYF.

V and J are TRBV4-1 and TRBJ1-5, with 9 nucleotides matching TRBD1. After removal of 3 bases from V and 0 bases from J, the junction contained 9 bases not matched to a gene. The V gene's germline CDR1 is MGHRA and CDR2 YSYEKL. CDR3 length: 18 amino acids. The CDR3 sequence: CASSQGQGKAYSNQPQHF. CDR3 in DNA: TGCGCCAGCAGCCAGGGACAGGGTAAGGCTTATAGCAATCAGCCCCAGCATTTT.

This chain joins TRBV30 and TRBJ1-2, with 7 nucleotides matching TRBD1. J gave up 8 bases and V 2 bases, and 14 bases lay outside the gene matches. The CDR3 covers 15 residues. Per germline, CDR1 GTSNPN and CDR2 SVGIG (reference sequence). The CDR3 nucleotides read TGTGCCTGGAGTCTAACGGGACAGACAAATTTGGGCTACACCTTC. It is translated as CAWSLTGQTNLGYTF. Full variable domain (outside the CDR3, taken from reference TRBV30 and TRBJ1-2): SQTIHQWPATLVQPVGSPLSLECTVEGTSNPNLYWYRQAAGRGLQLLFYSVGIGQISSEVPQNLSASRPQDRQFILSSKKLLLSDSGFYLCAWSLTGQTNLGYTFGSGTRLTVV.

This sequence joins TRBV18 and TRBJ1-6, with 10 nucleotides matching TRBD1. Germline V gene lookup returns CDR1 KGHSH and CDR2 LQKENI. The CDR3 covers 15 residues. Trimming removed 8 bases from V and 9 bases from J; junction bases left unmatched: 10. The CDR3 here is CASAETTGGFSPLHF. The CDR3 DNA is TGTGCCAGCGCCGAAACGACAGGGGGCTTTTCACCCCTCCACTTT.